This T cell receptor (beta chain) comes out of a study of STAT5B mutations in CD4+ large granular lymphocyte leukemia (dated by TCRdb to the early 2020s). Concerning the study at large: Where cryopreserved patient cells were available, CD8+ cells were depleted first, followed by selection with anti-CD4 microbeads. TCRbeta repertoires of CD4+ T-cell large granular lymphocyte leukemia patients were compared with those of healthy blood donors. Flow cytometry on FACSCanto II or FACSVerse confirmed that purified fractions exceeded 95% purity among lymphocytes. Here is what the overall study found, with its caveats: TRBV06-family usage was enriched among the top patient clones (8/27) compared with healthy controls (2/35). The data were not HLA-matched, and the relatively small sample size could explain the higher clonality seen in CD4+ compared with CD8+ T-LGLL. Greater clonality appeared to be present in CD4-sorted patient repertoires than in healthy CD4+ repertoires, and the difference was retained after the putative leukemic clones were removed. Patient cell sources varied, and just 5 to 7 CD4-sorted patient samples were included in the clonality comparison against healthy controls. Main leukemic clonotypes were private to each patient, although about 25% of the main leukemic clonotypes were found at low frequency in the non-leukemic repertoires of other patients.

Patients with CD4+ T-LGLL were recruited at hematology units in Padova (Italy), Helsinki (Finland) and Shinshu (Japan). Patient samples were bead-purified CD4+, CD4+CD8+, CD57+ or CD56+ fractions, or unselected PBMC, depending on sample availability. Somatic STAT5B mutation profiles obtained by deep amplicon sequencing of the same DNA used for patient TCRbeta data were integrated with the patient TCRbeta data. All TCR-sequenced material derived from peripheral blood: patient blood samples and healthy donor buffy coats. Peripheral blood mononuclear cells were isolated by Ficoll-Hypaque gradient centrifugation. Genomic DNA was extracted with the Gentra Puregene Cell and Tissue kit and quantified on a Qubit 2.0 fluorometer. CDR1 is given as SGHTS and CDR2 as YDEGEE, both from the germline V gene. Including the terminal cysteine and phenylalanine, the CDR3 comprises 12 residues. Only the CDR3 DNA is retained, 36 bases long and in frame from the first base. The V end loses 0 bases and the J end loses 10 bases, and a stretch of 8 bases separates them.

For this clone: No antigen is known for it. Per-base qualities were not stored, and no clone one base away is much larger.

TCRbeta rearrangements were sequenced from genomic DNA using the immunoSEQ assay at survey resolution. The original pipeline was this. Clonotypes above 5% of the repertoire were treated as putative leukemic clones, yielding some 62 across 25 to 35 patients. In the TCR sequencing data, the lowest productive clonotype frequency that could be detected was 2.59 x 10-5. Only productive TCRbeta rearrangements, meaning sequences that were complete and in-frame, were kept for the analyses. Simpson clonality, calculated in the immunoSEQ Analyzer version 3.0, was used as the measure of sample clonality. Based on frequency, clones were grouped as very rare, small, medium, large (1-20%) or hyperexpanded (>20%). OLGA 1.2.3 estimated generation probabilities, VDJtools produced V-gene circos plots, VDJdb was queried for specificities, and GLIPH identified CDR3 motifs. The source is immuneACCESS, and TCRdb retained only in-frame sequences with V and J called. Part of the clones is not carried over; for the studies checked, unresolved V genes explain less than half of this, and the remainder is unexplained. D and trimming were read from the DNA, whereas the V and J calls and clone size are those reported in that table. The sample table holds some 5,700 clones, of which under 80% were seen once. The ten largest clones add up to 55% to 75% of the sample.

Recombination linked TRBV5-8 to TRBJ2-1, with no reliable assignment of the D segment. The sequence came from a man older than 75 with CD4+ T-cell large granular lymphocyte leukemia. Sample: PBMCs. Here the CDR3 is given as CASSLGLREQFF. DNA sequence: TGTGCCAGCAGCTTGGGCCTTAGGGAGCAGTTCTTC.